This T cell receptor beta chain was obtained from a study of Graves' ophthalmopathy and Graves' hyperthyroidism. Findings of the study overall: Blood was where most expanded thyroid clonotypes above 0.001 frequency also turned up.

This clonotype was counted many times. Its specificity is not known. The CDR3 length is 14 residues. The V gene's germline CDR1 is LNHDA and CDR2 SQIVND (reference sequence). J gave up 3 bases and V 3 bases, and 5 bases lay outside the gene matches. Amplification of TCR beta CDR3 regions used RNA transcripts. Following a first-round RT-PCR that used HTBI primers, a second-round multiplex PCR was carried out. Using its own MiXCR run on the multiplex PCR reads, TCRdb lists one record per CDR3 protein. Of about 400,000 distinct CDR3 sequences listed, approximately 20% are singletons. Patients were left out if they had other autoimmune diseases, uncontrolled infections, pregnancy or lactation.

Specimen: peripheral blood. The gene calls are TRBV19 and TRBJ2-7; 7 nucleotides match TRBD2. The sequence was obtained from a woman aged 18-30 years with Graves' ophthalmopathy. The CDR3 DNA reads as TGTGCCAGTAGTATTCGGCTAGCGGACTACGAGCAGTACTTC. This gives the protein CASSIRLADYEQYF.